These 2 T cell receptor beta chains were sequenced from one sample in a study of blood T cell repertoires in COVID-19. Clones were read by immunoSEQ multiplex PCR, and TCRdb kept only the in-frame ones, dropping some. Of about 98,000 clones listed, roughly 82% were seen once; the top ten hold approximately 18%. Sequences were obtained from peripheral blood. The receptor source for this set is an elderly man with acute or convalescent COVID-19.

The chain combines TRBV6-5 with TRBJ2-2, with a possible D match to TRBD1 (6 bases). The germline V gene encodes CDR1 MNHEY and CDR2 SVGAGI. Trimming left V 2 bases short and J 7 bases short, with 14 bases between. This CDR3 has 15 residues. The CDR3 spells CASSYVGARIGELFF. In nucleotides, the CDR3 is TGTGCCAGCAGTTACGTGGGGGCGAGGATCGGGGAGCTGTTTTTT.

The chain carries TRBV5-6 and TRBJ2-1; TRBD2 is a possible D gene (6 bases). The ends were cut back, 2 bases at V and 10 bases at J, with 10 bases in the middle. CDR1 is SGHDT and CDR2 is YYEEEE in the germline V gene. This CDR3 contains 12 residues. Here the CDR3 DNA reads TGTGCCAGCAGCTTCCTCCTAGCGGAGCAGTTCTTC. Its translation: CASSFLLAEQFF. Variable domain in full (rest from reference TRBV5-6 and TRBJ2-1): DAGVTQSPTHLIKTRGQQVTLRCSPKSGHDTVSWYQQALGQGPQFIFQYYEEEERQRGNFPDRFSGHQFPNYSSELNVNALLLGDSALYLCASSFLLAEQFFGPGTRLTVL.